These 21 T cell receptor beta chains came from one sample sequenced in a study of blood T cell repertoires in COVID-19. TCRdb keeps only in-frame clones here, not all; method: immunoSEQ multiplex PCR. The sample lists some 150,000 clones, 81% seen once, with over 7.5% in the top ten. The source material was peripheral blood. Receptor source: a woman between 55 and 75 years old with active or convalescent COVID-19.

The count of this clone is one. The chain employs TRBV19 and TRBJ1-2; D is uncertain. Trimming took 8 bases from V and 1 from J, leaving 14 bases between them. The CDR3 consists of 14 residues. Germline V gene lookup returns CDR1 LNHDA and CDR2 SQIVND (reference sequence). CDR3 coding DNA: TGTGCCAGTGAGAGGGTGGGCATTAACTATGGCTACACCTTC. It encodes CASERVGINYGYTF.

The chain has TRBV5-4 and TRBJ2-1, with D maybe TRBD1 (6 bases). This CDR3 is built from 16 residues. The germline gives CDR1 SGHNT, CDR2 YYREEE (reference sequence). Trimming stripped 4 bases from V and 5 bases from J, with 19 bases between. CDR3 DNA: TGTGCCAGCAGCAACTATTTGGGGGCAGGGGACAATGAGCAGTTCTTC. Encoded protein: CASSNYLGAGDNEQFF.

The V and J genes are TRBV5-4 and TRBJ2-5, with 12 bases identical to TRBD2. Germline lookup yields CDR1 SGHNT and CDR2 YYREEE (reference sequence). J was trimmed by 5 bases and V by 0 bases; bases with no gene match: 5. CDR3 length: 16 residues. In DNA form, the CDR3 reads TGTGCCAGCAGCTTGGCCCTAGCGGGGGGGCCGGAGACCCAGTACTTC. Its translation: CASSLALAGGPETQYF.

A few counts support this clone. This chain joins TRBV5-6 and TRBJ1-3; 7 bases match TRBD1. The CDR3 spans 15 residues. J lost 2 bases, V lost 7 bases, and 9 bases had no gene match. Germline-derived CDR1 and CDR2 are SGHDT and YYEEEE. CDR3 nucleotide sequence: TGTGCCAGCGGAGGACAGGACAGAGCTGGAAACACCATATATTTT. Protein product: CASGGQDRAGNTIYF.

With regard to this clone: At one end, the junction sequence differs from germline, possibly due to a read error. This same CDR3 is encoded by further DNA sequences in the sample. The chain is built from TRBV11-2 and TRBJ2-4; no firm D call. The V gene's germline CDR1 is SGHAT and CDR2 FQNNGV. The CDR3 spans 14 residues. CDR3 region: CASSLVQYSNIQYF. Here the CDR3 DNA reads TGTGCCAGTAGCTTAGTCCAATACTCAAACATTCAGTACTTC.

This clone was found a few times. V usage is TRBV7-8 and J usage is TRBJ2-7, with unresolved D. Germline V gene sequence: CDR1 SGHVS, CDR2 FQNEAQ. Trimming left V 1 base short and J 3 bases short, with 13 bases between. The CDR3 covers 15 residues. Written as DNA, the CDR3 is TGTGCCAGCAGCTTAGAATTAACCCAGATCTACGAGCAGTACTTC. Its translation: CASSLELTQIYEQYF.

This clone was observed a few times. The chain uses TRBV5-1 and TRBJ1-3; D unclear. Germline assignment: CDR1 SGHRS and CDR2 YFSETQ. This CDR3 spans 16 amino acids. V was clipped by 0 bases and J by 7 bases, with 17 bases between them. The CDR3 reads CASSLAGQRAGNTIYF. The DNA of the CDR3 is TGCGCCAGCAGCTTGGCCGGTCAACGCGCGGGGAACACCATATATTTT.

The chain links TRBV11-3 to TRBJ2-2; the match to TRBD2 covers 7 bases. Per the germline V gene, CDR1 is SGHNT and CDR2 is YENEEA. The CDR3 length is 16 residues. J was trimmed by 7 bases and V by 4 bases; bases with no gene match: 12. CDR3: CASSSGGLQGNGELFF. The CDR3 DNA is TGTGCCAGCAGCTCGGGAGGTTTGCAGGGAAACGGGGAGCTGTTTTTT.

The rearrangement uses TRBV7-3 and TRBJ1-1, with unresolved D. The V end was cut by 1 base, the J end by 2 bases, with 8 bases between. CDR1 is SGHTA and CDR2 is FQGTGA in the germline V gene. The CDR3 is 14 amino acids. The CDR3 protein is CASSLMAGNTEAFF. In nucleotides, the CDR3 is TGTGCCAGCAGCTTAATGGCAGGCAACACTGAAGCTTTCTTT. Full variable domain (missing parts from reference TRBV7-3 and TRBJ1-1): GAGVSQTPSNKVTEKGKYVELRCDPISGHTALYWYRQSLGQGPEFLIYFQGTGAADDSGLPNDRFFAVRPEGSVSTLKIQRTERGDSAVYLCASSLMAGNTEAFFGQGTRLTVV.

This chain joins TRBV28 and TRBJ1-2, with TRBD1 matching 10 bases. Germline V gene sequence: CDR1 MDHEN, CDR2 SYDVKM. The CDR3 consists of 16 residues. V trimming: 3 bases; J trimming: 4 bases; junction bases outside the gene matches: 8. The CDR3 sequence is CASSLRQGAIIYGYTF. The CDR3 DNA follows: TGTGCCAGCAGTTTGAGACAGGGGGCGATCATCTATGGCTACACCTTC.

CDR3 in amino acids: CASSYNPGQGKNTEAFF. The CDR3 DNA sequence: TGTGCCAGCAGTTACAACCCGGGACAGGGGAAGAACACTGAAGCTTTCTTT. The rearrangement uses TRBV6-2 or TRBV6-3 and TRBJ1-1, with 10 bases matching TRBD1. V lost 2 bases to trimming and J lost 1 base; unmatched junction nucleotides: 7. This CDR3 has 17 amino acids. Germline V gives CDR1 MNHEY, CDR2 SVGEGT.

The chain employs TRBV18 and TRBJ2-6, with 10 bases matching TRBD2. CDR3 length equals 19 residues. After removal of 3 bases from V and 3 bases from J, the junction contained 11 bases not matched to a gene. The germline gives CDR1 KGHSH, CDR2 LQKENI. The CDR3 region is CASSPVVSSGSGGANVLTF. CDR3 DNA sequence: TGTGCCAGCTCACCCGTAGTGTCTAGCGGGAGCGGTGGGGCCAACGTCCTGACTTTC.

The chain combines TRBV10-3 with TRBJ2-3; D is perhaps TRBD2 (6 bases). The CDR3 consists of 15 residues. Per germline, CDR1 ENHRY and CDR2 SYGVKD. Trimming took off 4 bases at V and 4 bases at J, with 15 bases between the two ends. CDR3 amino acids: CAISVGGDRSDTQYF. For the CDR3, the DNA is TGTGCCATCAGTGTAGGCGGGGACCGTTCAGATACGCAGTATTTT.

This chain connects TRBV5-5 to TRBJ1-5, with a possible D match to TRBD1 (6 bases). Trimming left V 4 bases short and J 0 bases short, with 11 bases between. From germline, CDR1 is SGHKS and CDR2 YYEKEE (reference sequence). The CDR3 is 15 residues long. The CDR3 region is CASSPQGYSNQPQHF. CDR3 bases: TGTGCCAGCAGCCCCCAGGGGTATAGCAATCAGCCCCAGCATTTT. Based on the CDR3 plus reference TRBV5-5 and TRBJ1-5, the full variable domain is DAGVTQSPTHLIKTRGQQVTLRCSPISGHKSVSWYQQVLGQGPQFIFQYYEKEERGRGNFPDRFSARQFPNYSSELNVNALLLGDSALYLCASSPQGYSNQPQHFGDGTRLSIL.

A single count supports this clone. This chain joins TRBV7-6 and TRBJ1-6, with 7 bases aligning to TRBD1. The CDR3 consists of 15 residues. The V gene's germline CDR1 is SGHVS and CDR2 FNYEAQ. V was clipped by 7 bases and J by 9 bases; unmatched bases: 12. DNA of the CDR3: TGTGCCAGCACCCTAAACCGCTCAGGGGGTTCACCCCTCCACTTT. Translated: CASTLNRSGGSPLHF.

The J gene is TRBJ2-7, the V gene TRBV10-3; 7 nucleotides match TRBD1. Losses at the gene ends were 3 bases for V and 2 bases for J; bases not matched to a gene: 7. CDR1 and CDR2 from the germline V gene are ENHRY and SYGVKD. The CDR3 runs to 15 residues. CDR3: CAISEAGTETYEQYF. The CDR3 DNA reads as TGTGCCATCAGTGAAGCCGGGACAGAGACCTACGAGCAGTACTTC.

A few counts support this clone. The chain joins TRBV21-1 to TRBJ1-1. TRBV21-1 is noted as a pseudogene. The CDR3 length is 17 residues. CDR3 bases: TGTGCCACCAGAAGCAGACGGGAGGGATTTAGGCACACTGAAGCTTTCTTT. Amino acids: CATRSRREGFRHTEAFF.

The chain links TRBV5-1 to TRBJ1-2; 10 bases are a match to TRBD1. This CDR3 is built from 14 residues. V was pared by 4 bases and J by 8 bases, with 8 bases of the junction left unmatched. In germline, CDR1 is SGHRS, CDR2 YFSETQ. The CDR3: CASSLGTGARGYTF. CDR3 sequence (DNA): TGCGCCAGCAGCCTCGGGACAGGGGCTAGAGGCTACACCTTC.

This chain connects TRBV5-5 to TRBJ1-1; no definite D call. The CDR3 covers 12 residues. Germline V gene lookup returns CDR1 SGHKS and CDR2 YYEKEE (reference sequence). Trimming pared 4 bases from V and 2 bases from J, leaving 6 bases between. The CDR3 loop reads CASSAGNTEAFF. The DNA for the CDR3 is TGTGCCAGCAGCGCGGGCAACACTGAAGCTTTCTTT. Complete variable domain (other parts from reference TRBV5-5 and TRBJ1-1): DAGVTQSPTHLIKTRGQQVTLRCSPISGHKSVSWYQQVLGQGPQFIFQYYEKEERGRGNFPDRFSARQFPNYSSELNVNALLLGDSALYLCASSAGNTEAFFGQGTRLTVV.

As regards this clone: The conserved final phenylalanine or tryptophan is absent from the CDR3, which likely points to a read error. The DNA is omitted, as the CDR3 cannot be located on it reliably, and the CDR3 follows TCRdb's listing. CDR3 amino acids: CASSTGTGGELAN. The rearrangement joins TRBV19 to TRBJ1-2; the D segment call TRBD1 is taken from the table without a DNA check. The CDR3 comprises 13 residues, both ends counted. Germline assignment: CDR1 LNHDA and CDR2 SQIVND (reference sequence).

The gene calls are TRBV5-6 and TRBJ1-2; D might be TRBD1 (5 bases). V was pared by 5 bases and J by 8 bases, with 16 bases between. The germline V gene has CDR1 SGHDT and CDR2 YYEEEE. The CDR3 length is 13 residues. DNA of the CDR3: TGTGCCAGCAGTAGGCGGGGGTTGCCAGGCTACACCTTC. It codes for CASSRRGLPGYTF.